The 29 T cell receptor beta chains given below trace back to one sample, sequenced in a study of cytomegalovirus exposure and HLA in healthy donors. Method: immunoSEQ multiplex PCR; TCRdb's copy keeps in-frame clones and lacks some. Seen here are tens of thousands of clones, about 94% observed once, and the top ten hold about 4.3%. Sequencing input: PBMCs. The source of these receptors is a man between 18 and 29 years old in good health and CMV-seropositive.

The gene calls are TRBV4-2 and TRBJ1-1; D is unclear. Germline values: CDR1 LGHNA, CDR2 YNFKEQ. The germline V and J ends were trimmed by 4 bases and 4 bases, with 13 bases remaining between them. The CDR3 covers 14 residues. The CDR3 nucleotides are TGTGCCAGCAGCCCTAGCCCGGGGAGCACTGAAGCTTTCTTT. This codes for CASSPSPGSTEAFF.

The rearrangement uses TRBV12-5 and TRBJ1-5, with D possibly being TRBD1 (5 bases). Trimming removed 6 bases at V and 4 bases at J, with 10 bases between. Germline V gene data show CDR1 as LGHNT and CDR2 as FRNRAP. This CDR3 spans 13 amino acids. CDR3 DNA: TGTGCTAGTGGATTCGACAGAAATCAGCCCCAGCATTTT. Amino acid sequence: CASGFDRNQPQHF.

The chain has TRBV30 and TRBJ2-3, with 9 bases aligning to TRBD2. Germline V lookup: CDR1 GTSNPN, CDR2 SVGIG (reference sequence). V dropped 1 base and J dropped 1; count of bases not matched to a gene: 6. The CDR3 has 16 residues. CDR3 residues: CAWSGLGTSRTDTQYF. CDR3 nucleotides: TGTGCCTGGAGTGGCCTCGGGACTAGCCGCACAGATACGCAGTATTTT.

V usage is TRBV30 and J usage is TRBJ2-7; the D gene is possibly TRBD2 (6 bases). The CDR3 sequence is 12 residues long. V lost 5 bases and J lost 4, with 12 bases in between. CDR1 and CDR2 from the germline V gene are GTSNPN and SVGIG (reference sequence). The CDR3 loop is CAWEGGDYEQYF. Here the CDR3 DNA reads TGTGCCTGGGAGGGAGGTGATTACGAGCAGTACTTC. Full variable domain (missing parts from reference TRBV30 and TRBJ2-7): SQTIHQWPATLVQPVGSPLSLECTVEGTSNPNLYWYRQAAGRGLQLLFYSVGIGQISSEVPQNLSASRPQDRQFILSSKKLLLSDSGFYLCAWEGGDYEQYFGPGTRLTVT.

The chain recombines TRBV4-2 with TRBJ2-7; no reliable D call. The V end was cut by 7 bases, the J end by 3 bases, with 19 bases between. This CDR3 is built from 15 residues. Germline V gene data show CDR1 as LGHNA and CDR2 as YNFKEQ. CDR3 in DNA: TGTGCCAGCACCCCCACGAGCCTTGATGGCTACGAGCAGTACTTC. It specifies CASTPTSLDGYEQYF.

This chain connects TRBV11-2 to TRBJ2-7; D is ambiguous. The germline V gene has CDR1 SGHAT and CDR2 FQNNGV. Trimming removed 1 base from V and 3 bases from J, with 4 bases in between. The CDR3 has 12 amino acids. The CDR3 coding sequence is TGTGCCAGCAGCTTAGCCAACTACGAGCAGTACTTC. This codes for CASSLANYEQYF.

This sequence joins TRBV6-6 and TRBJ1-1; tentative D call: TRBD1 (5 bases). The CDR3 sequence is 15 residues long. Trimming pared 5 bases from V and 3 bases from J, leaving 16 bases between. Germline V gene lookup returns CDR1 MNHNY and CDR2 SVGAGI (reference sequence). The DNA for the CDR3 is TGTGCCAGCAGTAACCGACCCCGGGGGGACACTGAAGCTTTCTTT. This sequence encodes CASSNRPRGDTEAFF.

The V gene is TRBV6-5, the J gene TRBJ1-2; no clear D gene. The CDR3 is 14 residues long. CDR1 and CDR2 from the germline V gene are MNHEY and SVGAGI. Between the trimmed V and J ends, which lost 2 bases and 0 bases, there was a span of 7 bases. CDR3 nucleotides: TGTGCCAGCAGTTACGACGGGGCTAACTATGGCTACACCTTC. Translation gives CASSYDGANYGYTF.

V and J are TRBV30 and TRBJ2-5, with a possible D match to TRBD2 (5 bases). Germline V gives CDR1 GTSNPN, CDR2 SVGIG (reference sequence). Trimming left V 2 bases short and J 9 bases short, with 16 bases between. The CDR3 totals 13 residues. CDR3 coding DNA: TGTGCCTGGAGTCCGGGCCAGACGGAGGCCCAGTACTTC. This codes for CAWSPGQTEAQYF.

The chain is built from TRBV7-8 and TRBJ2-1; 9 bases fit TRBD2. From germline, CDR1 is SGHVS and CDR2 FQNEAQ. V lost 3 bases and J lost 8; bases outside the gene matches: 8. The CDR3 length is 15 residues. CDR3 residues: CASSFLSGGRDEQFF. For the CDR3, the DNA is TGTGCCAGCAGCTTTCTTAGCGGGGGACGGGATGAGCAGTTCTTC.

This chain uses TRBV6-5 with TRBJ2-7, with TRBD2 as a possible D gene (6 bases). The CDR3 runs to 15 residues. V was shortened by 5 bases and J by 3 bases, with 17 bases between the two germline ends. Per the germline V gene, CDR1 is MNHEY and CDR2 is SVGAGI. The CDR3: CASSVGGSPDYEQYF. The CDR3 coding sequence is TGTGCCAGCAGTGTTGGGGGGTCCCCCGACTACGAGCAGTACTTC.

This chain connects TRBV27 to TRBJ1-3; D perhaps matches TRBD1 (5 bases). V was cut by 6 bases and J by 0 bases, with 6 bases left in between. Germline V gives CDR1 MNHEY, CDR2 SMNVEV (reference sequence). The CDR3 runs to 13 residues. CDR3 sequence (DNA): TGTGCCAGCAGAGACAGCTCTGGAAACACCATATATTTT. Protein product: CASRDSSGNTIYF.

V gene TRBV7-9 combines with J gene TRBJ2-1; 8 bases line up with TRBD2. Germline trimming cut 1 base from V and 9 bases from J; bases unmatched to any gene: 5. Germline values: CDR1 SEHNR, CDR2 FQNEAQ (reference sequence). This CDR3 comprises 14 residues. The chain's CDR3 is CASSLVGRASEQFF. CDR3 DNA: TGTGCCAGCAGCTTAGTCGGGAGGGCCTCTGAGCAGTTCTTC.

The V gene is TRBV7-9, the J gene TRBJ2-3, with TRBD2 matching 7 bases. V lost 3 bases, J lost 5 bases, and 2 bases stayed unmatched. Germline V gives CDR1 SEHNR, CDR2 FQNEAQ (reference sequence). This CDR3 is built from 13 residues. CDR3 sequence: CASSFRGGDTQYF. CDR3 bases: TGTGCCAGCAGCTTCCGCGGGGGAGATACGCAGTATTTT. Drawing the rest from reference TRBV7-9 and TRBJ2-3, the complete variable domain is DTGVSQNPRHKITKRGQNVTFRCDPISEHNRLYWYRQTLGQGPEFLTYFQNEAQLEKSRLLSDRFSAERPKGSFSTLEIQRTEQGDSAMYLCASSFRGGDTQYFGPGTRLTVL.

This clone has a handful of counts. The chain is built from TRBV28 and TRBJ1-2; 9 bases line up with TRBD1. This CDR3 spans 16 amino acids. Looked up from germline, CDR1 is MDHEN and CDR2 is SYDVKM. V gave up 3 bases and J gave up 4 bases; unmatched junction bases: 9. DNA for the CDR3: TGTGCCAGCAGTTTTTTGGAACAGGGGGCCCTCTATGGCTACACCTTC. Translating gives CASSFLEQGALYGYTF.

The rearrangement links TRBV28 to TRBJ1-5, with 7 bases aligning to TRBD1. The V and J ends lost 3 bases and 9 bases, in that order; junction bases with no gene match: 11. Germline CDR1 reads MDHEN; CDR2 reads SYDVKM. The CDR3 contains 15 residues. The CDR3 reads CASSFSLTQGSPQHF. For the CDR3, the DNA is TGTGCCAGCAGTTTTTCCCTCACACAGGGGTCGCCCCAGCATTTT.

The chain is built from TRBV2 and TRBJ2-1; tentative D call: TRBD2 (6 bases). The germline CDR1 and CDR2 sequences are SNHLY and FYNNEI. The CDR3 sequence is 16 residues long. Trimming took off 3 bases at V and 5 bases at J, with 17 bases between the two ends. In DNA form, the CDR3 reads TGTGCCAGCAGTGAGGCCCCACTAGCAGTTCACAATGAGCAGTTCTTC. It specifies CASSEAPLAVHNEQFF.

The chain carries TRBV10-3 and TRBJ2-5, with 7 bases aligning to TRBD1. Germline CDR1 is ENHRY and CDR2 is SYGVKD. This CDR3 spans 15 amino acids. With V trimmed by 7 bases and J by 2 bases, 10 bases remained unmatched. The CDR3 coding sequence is TGTGCCATCAAGCGAGGGACAGACATACAAGAGACCCAGTACTTC. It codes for CAIKRGTDIQETQYF.

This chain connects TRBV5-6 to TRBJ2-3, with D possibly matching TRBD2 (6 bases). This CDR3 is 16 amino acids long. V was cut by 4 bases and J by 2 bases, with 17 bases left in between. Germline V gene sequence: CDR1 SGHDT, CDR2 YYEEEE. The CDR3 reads CASSATSGEATDTQYF. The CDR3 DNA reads TGTGCCAGCAGCGCGACGTCGGGGGAAGCCACAGATACGCAGTATTTT.

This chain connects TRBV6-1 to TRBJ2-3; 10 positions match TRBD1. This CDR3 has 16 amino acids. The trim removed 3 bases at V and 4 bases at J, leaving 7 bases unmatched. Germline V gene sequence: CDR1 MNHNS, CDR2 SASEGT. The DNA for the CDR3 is TGTGCCAGCAGTGACGAGGACAGGGGGGGCCCAGATACGCAGTATTTT. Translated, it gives CASSDEDRGGPDTQYF.

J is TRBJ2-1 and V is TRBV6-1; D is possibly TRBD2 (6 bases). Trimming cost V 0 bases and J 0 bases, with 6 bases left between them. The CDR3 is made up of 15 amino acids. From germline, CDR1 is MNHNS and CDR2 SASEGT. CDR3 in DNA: TGTGCCAGCAGTGAAGCGGGGGGCTCCTACAATGAGCAGTTCTTC. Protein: CASSEAGGSYNEQFF.

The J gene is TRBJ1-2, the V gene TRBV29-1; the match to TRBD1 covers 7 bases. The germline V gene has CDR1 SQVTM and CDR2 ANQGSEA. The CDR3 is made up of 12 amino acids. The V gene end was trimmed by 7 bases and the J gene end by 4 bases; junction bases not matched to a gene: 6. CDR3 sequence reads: CSDRQGSYGYTF. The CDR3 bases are TGCAGCGATCGACAGGGAAGCTATGGCTACACCTTC.

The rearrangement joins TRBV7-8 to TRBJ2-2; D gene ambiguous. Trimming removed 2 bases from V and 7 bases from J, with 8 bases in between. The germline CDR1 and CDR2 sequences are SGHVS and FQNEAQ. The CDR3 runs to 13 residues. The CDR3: CASSLSKRGELFF. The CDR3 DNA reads TGTGCCAGCAGCTTATCTAAGCGCGGGGAGCTGTTTTTT.

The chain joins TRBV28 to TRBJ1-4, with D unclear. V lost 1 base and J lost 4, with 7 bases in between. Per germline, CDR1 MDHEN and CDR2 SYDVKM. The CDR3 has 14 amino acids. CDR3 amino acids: CASSLSQLNEKLFF. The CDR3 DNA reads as TGTGCCAGCAGTTTATCACAGCTTAATGAAAAACTGTTTTTT.

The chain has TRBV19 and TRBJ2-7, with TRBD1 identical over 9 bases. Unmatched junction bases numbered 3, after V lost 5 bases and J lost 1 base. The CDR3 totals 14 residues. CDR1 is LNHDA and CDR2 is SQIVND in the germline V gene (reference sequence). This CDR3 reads CASSWDRVSYEQYF. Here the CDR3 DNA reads TGTGCCAGTAGTTGGGACAGGGTATCCTACGAGCAGTACTTC.

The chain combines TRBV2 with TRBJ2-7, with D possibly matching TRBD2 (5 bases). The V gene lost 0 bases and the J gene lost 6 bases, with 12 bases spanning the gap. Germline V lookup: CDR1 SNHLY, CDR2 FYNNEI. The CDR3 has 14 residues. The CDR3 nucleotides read TGTGCCAGCAGTGAAGCTGGAGGACTGGGCGAGCAGTACTTC. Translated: CASSEAGGLGEQYF.

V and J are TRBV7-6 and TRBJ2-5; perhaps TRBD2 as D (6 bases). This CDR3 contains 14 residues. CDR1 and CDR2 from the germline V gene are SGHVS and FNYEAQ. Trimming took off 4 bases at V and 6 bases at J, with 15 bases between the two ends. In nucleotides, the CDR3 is TGTGCCAGCAGCTACGGAGCGGGCAATAAGACCCAGTACTTC. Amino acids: CASSYGAGNKTQYF.

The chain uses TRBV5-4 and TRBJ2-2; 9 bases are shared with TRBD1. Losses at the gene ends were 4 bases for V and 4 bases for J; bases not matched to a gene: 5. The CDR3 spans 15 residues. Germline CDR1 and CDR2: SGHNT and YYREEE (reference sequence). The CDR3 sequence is CASSQGQGATGELFF. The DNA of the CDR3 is TGTGCCAGCAGCCAGGGACAGGGAGCCACCGGGGAGCTGTTTTTT.

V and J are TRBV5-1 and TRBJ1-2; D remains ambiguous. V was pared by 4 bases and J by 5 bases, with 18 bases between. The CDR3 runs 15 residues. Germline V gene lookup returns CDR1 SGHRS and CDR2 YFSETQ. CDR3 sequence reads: CASSGENLEPYGYTF. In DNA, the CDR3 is TGCGCCAGCAGCGGAGAAAACTTGGAGCCTTATGGCTACACCTTC. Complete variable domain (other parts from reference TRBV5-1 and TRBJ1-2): KAGVTQTPRYLIKTRGQQVTLSCSPISGHRSVSWYQQTPGQGLQFLFEYFSETQRNKGNFPGRFSGRQFSNSRSEMNVSTLELGDSALYLCASSGENLEPYGYTFGSGTRLTVV.